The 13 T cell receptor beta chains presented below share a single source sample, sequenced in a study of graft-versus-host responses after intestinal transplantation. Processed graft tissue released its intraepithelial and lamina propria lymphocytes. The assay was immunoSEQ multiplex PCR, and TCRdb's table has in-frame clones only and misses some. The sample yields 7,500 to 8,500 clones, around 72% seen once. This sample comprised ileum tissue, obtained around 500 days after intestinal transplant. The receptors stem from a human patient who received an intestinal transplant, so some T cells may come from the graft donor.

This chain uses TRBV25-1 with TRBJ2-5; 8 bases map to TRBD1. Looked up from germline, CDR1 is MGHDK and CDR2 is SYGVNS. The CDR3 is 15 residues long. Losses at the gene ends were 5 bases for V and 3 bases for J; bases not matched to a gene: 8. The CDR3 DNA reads TGTGCCAGCAGTAACCACGGGACAGGCAAAGAGACCCAGTACTTC. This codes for CASSNHGTGKETQYF.

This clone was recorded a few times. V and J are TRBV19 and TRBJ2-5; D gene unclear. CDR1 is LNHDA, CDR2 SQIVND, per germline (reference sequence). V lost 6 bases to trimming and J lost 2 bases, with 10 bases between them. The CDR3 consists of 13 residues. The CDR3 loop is CASRRLGQETQYF. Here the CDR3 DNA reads TGTGCCAGTAGGAGACTTGGTCAAGAGACCCAGTACTTC.

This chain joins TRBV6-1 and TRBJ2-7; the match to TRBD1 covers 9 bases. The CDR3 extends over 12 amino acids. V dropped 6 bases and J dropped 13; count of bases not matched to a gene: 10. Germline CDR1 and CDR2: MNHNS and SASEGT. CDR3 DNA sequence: TGTGCCAGCAGCCCCTCCGGGACAGGGATCTACTTC. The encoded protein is CASSPSGTGIYF.

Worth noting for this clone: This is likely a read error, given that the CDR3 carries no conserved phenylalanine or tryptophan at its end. CDR3 protein: CAWSGQGAEQYL. For the CDR3, the DNA is TGTGCCTGGAGTGGTCAGGGGGCCGAGCAGTACCTC. V and J are TRBV30 and TRBJ2-7; the match to TRBD1 covers 8 bases. The J segment lost 6 bases and the V segment lost 1 base, leaving 2 bases of the junction unmatched. Looked up from germline, CDR1 is GTSNPN and CDR2 is SVGIG (reference sequence). This CDR3 spans 12 amino acids.

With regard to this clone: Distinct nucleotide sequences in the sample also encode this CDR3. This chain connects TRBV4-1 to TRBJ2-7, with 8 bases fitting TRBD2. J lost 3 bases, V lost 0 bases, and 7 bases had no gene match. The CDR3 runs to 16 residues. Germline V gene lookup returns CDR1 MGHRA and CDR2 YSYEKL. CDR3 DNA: TGCGCCAGCAGCCAAGATGAAACAGCGGGAGTCTACGAGCAGTACTTC. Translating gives CASSQDETAGVYEQYF.

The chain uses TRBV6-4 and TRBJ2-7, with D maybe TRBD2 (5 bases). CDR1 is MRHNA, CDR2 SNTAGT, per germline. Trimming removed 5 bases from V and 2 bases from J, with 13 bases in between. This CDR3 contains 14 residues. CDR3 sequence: CASSITTGTYEQYF. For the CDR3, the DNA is TGTGCCAGCAGTATAACGACGGGGACCTACGAGCAGTACTTC.

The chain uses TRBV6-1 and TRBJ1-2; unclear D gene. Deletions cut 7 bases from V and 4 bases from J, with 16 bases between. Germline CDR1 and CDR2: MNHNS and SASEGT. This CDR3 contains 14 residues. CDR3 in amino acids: CASKGRGYPYGYTF. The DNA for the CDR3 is TGTGCCAGCAAGGGCCGAGGATACCCCTATGGCTACACCTTC.

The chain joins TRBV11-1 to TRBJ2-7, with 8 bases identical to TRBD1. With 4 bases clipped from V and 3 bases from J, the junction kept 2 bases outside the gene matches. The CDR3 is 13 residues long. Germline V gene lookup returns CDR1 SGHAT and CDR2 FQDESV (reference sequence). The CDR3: CASSSDRDYEQYF. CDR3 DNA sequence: TGTGCCAGCAGCTCGGACAGGGACTACGAGCAGTACTTC.

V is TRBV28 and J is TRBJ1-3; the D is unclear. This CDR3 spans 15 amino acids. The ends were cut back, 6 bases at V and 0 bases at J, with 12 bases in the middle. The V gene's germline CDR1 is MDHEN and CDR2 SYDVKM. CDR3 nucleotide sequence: TGTGCCAGCAGAATCGGGATTGCCTCTGGAAACACCATATATTTT. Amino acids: CASRIGIASGNTIYF. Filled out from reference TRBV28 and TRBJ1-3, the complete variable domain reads DVKVTQSSRYLVKRTGEKVFLECVQDMDHENMFWYRQDPGLGLRLIYFSYDVKMKEKGDIPEGYSVSREKKERFSLILESASTNQTSMYLCASRIGIASGNTIYFGEGSWLTVV.

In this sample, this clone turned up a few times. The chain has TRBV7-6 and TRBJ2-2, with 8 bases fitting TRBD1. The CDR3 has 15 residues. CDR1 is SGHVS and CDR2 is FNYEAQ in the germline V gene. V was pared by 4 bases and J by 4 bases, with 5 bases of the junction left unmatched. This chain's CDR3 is CASSSLQGGTGELFF. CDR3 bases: TGTGCCAGCAGCTCCCTACAGGGGGGCACCGGGGAGCTGTTTTTT.

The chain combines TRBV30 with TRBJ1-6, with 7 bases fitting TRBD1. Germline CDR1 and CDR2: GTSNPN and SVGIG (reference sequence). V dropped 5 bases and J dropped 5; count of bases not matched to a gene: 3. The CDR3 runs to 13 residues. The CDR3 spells CAWAGTDNSPLHF. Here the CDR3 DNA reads TGTGCCTGGGCCGGGACAGATAATTCACCCCTCCACTTT.

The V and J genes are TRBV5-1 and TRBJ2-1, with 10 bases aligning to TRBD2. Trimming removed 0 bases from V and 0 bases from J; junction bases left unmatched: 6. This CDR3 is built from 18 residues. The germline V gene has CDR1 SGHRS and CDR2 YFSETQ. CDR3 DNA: TGCGCCAGCAGCTTGGGTCTAGCGGGAGTCTACTCCTACAATGAGCAGTTCTTC. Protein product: CASSLGLAGVYSYNEQFF.

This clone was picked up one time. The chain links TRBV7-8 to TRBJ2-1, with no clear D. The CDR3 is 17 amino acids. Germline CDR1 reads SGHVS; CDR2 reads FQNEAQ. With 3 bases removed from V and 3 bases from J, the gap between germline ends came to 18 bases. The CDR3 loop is CASSFWPGAPNYNEQFF. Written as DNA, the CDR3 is TGTGCCAGCAGCTTTTGGCCAGGAGCCCCTAACTACAATGAGCAGTTCTTC.